This note documents a single T cell receptor (beta chain) sequence. What it recognizes is unknown. Just one base apart from a much larger clone, this may be a read error. Researchers took RNA transcripts and amplified the TCR beta CDR3 regions from them. During a first-round RT-PCR of the TCR CDR3, the HTBI primer set was used. Via MiXCR, TCRdb re-called the multiplex PCR reads, giving one row per CDR3 protein. The table lists around 400,000 distinct CDR3 sequences, 20% to 25% of them singletons. The sample belongs to a study of T cells in Graves' hyperthyroidism and ophthalmopathy. Study-level findings and limits: Most expanded thyroid clonotypes above 0.001 recurred in blood.

The TCR was taken from a man between 45 and 60 years old with Graves' hyperthyroidism. The specimen was blood.

The CDR3 nucleotides read TGTGCCAGCAGTGACAGGGCGAACACTGAAGCTTTCTTT. This encodes CASSDRANTEAFF. The chain links TRBV2 to TRBJ1-1, with D maybe TRBD1 (5 bases). This CDR3 contains 13 residues. Germline-derived CDR1 and CDR2 are SNHLY and FYNNEI. V lost 3 bases and J lost 1, with 6 bases in between.